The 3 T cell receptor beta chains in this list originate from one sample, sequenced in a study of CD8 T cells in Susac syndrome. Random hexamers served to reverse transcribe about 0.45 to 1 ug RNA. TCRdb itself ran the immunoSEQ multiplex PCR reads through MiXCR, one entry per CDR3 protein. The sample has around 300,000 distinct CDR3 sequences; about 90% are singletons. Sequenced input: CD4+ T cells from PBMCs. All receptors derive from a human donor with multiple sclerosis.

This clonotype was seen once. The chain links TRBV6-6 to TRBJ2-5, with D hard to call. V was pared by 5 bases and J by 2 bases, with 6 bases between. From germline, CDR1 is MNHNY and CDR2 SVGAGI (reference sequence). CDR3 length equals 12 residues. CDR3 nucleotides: TGTGCCAGCAGTATACAGCAAGAGACCCAGTACTTC. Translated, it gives CASSIQQETQYF.

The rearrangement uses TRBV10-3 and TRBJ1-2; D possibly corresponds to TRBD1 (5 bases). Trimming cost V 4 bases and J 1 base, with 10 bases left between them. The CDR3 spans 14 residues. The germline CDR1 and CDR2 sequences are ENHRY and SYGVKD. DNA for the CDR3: TGTGCCATCAGTGTTGGACAAGATAACTATGGCTACACCTTC. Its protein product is CAISVGQDNYGYTF.

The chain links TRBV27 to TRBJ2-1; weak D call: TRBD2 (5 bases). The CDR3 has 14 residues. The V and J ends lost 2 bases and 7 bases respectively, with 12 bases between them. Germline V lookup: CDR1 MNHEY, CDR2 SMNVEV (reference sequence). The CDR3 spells CASSLKREWNEQFF. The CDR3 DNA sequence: TGTGCCAGCAGTTTAAAGAGGGAATGGAATGAGCAGTTCTTC.